This passage covers 19 T cell receptor beta chains from one sample sequenced in a study of beta chain features in type 1 diabetes. General study results and limits: All four CD4+ subsets from Type 1 diabetes patients carried moderately but significantly shorter TCRB CDR3s.

Sequenced material consisted of expressed TCRB transcripts (all of the isolated RNA was reverse transcribed). TCRdb keeps only in-frame clones here, not all; method: immunoSEQ multiplex PCR. The table has a few hundred thousand clones, 11% seen once. These receptors' targets are unknown. The sequenced sample consisted of naive CD4+ T cells from blood. The source of these receptors is a man under 40 with type 1 diabetes.

In its sample, this clone was seen a few times. The V and J genes are TRBV7-2 and TRBJ2-6; D gene ambiguous. CDR3 size: 15 residues. Per the germline V gene, CDR1 is SGHTA and CDR2 is FQGNSA. With 8 bases removed from V and 2 bases from J, the gap between germline ends came to 13 bases. The CDR3: CASAEFSPGANVLTF. The CDR3 DNA is TGTGCCAGCGCTGAGTTTAGTCCTGGGGCCAACGTCCTGACTTTC.

This clone was observed a few times. This chain joins TRBV18 and TRBJ2-7, with a tentative D call TRBD2 (5 bases). Germline V CDR1 and CDR2: KGHSH, LQKENI. Trimming pared 6 bases from V and 0 bases from J, leaving 12 bases between. CDR3 size: 14 residues. In DNA form, the CDR3 reads TGTGCCAGCTCTTTAGTAGGGAGCTCCTACGAGCAGTACTTC. It translates to CASSLVGSSYEQYF. Drawing the rest from reference TRBV18 and TRBJ2-7, the complete variable domain is NAGVMQNPRHLVRRRGQEARLRCSPMKGHSHVYWYRQLPEEGLKFMVYLQKENIIDESGMPKERFSAEFPKEGPSILRIQQVVRGDSAAYFCASSLVGSSYEQYFGPGTRLTVT.

The CDR3 spells CASSVASDTQYF. CDR3 nucleotide sequence: TGTGCCAGCAGCGTAGCATCAGATACGCAGTATTTT. The chain joins TRBV9 to TRBJ2-3; unclear D gene. CDR3 length: 12 residues. Per germline, CDR1 SGDLS and CDR2 YYNGEE. V lost 0 bases and J lost 4, with 3 bases in between.

Only a few counts were recorded for this clone. The chain couples TRBV5-1 to TRBJ1-1, with D tentatively TRBD1 (5 bases). Germline CDR1 reads SGHRS; CDR2 reads YFSETQ. The CDR3 runs 12 residues. Trimming removed 4 bases at V and 6 bases at J, with 10 bases between. The CDR3 protein is CASSRGFSEAFF. The CDR3 DNA reads as TGCGCCAGCAGCAGGGGATTCTCTGAAGCTTTCTTT.

This clone has a handful of counts. The rearrangement uses TRBV5-1 and TRBJ2-7; 9 nucleotides line up with TRBD2. The J segment lost 2 bases and the V segment lost 0 bases, leaving 3 bases of the junction unmatched. CDR3 length: 15 amino acids. Germline V lookup: CDR1 SGHRS, CDR2 YFSETQ. For the CDR3, the DNA is TGCGCCAGCAGCTTGGGGACTAGCGCAACCTACGAGCAGTACTTC. Its protein is CASSLGTSATYEQYF. Using reference TRBV5-1 and TRBJ2-7 for the parts outside the CDR3, the full variable domain is KAGVTQTPRYLIKTRGQQVTLSCSPISGHRSVSWYQQTPGQGLQFLFEYFSETQRNKGNFPGRFSGRQFSNSRSEMNVSTLELGDSALYLCASSLGTSATYEQYFGPGTRLTVT.

This clone was counted many times. The gene calls are TRBV29-1 and TRBJ2-5; possibly TRBD1 for D (5 bases). V lost 5 bases, J lost 7 bases, and 17 bases lay in between. CDR1 SQVTM and CDR2 ANQGSEA come from the germline V gene. This CDR3 has 13 amino acids. The CDR3 protein is CSVSGMVRGTQYF. CDR3 in DNA: TGCAGCGTTTCAGGGATGGTAAGGGGGACCCAGTACTTC.

This clone appeared a few times. The chain links TRBV5-1 to TRBJ2-1; maybe TRBD1 (5 bases). V shed 1 base and J shed 8 bases, with 16 bases lying between them. CDR3 length: 15 residues. Germline CDR1 is SGHRS and CDR2 is YFSETQ. The CDR3 is CASSLTGFLGDEQFF. The CDR3 region has the DNA TGCGCCAGCAGCTTGACAGGTTTTCTTGGCGATGAGCAGTTCTTC.

The V and J genes are TRBV28 and TRBJ1-6; D ambiguous. Trimming removed 4 bases from V and 8 bases from J, with 6 bases in between. Germline assignment: CDR1 MDHEN and CDR2 SYDVKM. CDR3 length equals 12 residues. CDR3 amino acids: CASSSSYSPLHF. In DNA, the CDR3 is TGTGCCAGCAGTTCCAGTTATTCACCCCTCCACTTT.

The chain uses TRBV29-1 and TRBJ2-3; tentatively, D is TRBD1 (5 bases). CDR1 and CDR2 from the germline V gene are SQVTM and ANQGSEA. The V end lost 3 bases, the J end lost 2 bases, and 15 bases lay between the germline ends. The CDR3 consists of 15 residues. This CDR3 is CSVEKGKRNTDTQYF. The CDR3 DNA reads TGCAGCGTTGAGAAGGGGAAAAGGAACACAGATACGCAGTATTTT.

The rearrangement joins TRBV19 to TRBJ2-3; 7 bases fit TRBD1. Germline V gene data show CDR1 as LNHDA and CDR2 as SQIVND (reference sequence). V lost 8 bases, J lost 10 bases, and 0 bases stayed unmatched. The CDR3 runs to 9 residues. The CDR3 spells CASGQAQYF. The CDR3 region has the DNA TGTGCCAGTGGACAGGCGCAGTATTTT.

J is TRBJ2-3 and V is TRBV29-1; 7 nucleotides match TRBD2. In germline, CDR1 is SQVTM, CDR2 ANQGSEA. The length of the CDR3 is 14 residues. V lost 4 bases to trimming and J lost 0 bases; unmatched junction nucleotides: 4. CDR3 protein: CSVGISGSTDTQYF. The CDR3 DNA sequence: TGCAGCGTTGGGATTAGCGGGAGCACAGATACGCAGTATTTT.

V usage is TRBV7-2 and J usage is TRBJ1-1; D uncertain. Per germline, CDR1 SGHTA and CDR2 FQGNSA. Trimming cost V 5 bases and J 1 base, with 8 bases left between them. The CDR3 totals 13 residues. The CDR3 spells CASSPTRNTEAFF. CDR3 in DNA: TGTGCCAGCAGCCCGACACGGAACACTGAAGCTTTCTTT.

This clone turned up a few times. The V gene is TRBV19, the J gene TRBJ1-2; no clear D. The CDR3 has 13 residues. The germline V gene has CDR1 LNHDA and CDR2 SQIVND (reference sequence). Trimming took off 10 bases at V and 2 bases at J, with 14 bases between the two ends. The CDR3, as DNA: TGTGCCACGAGTAGTAACCAAAACTATGGCTACACCTTC. This encodes CATSSNQNYGYTF.

The J gene is TRBJ1-1, the V gene TRBV7-3, with 7 bases fitting TRBD1. The CDR3 has 14 residues. Germline V gene sequence: CDR1 SGHTA, CDR2 FQGTGA. J gave up 0 bases and V 5 bases, and 3 bases lay outside the gene matches. This chain's CDR3 is CASSQQGMNTEAFF. The CDR3 region has the DNA TGTGCCAGCAGCCAACAGGGGATGAACACTGAAGCTTTCTTT.

The rearrangement joins TRBV4-2 to TRBJ1-1, with D tentatively TRBD1 (6 bases). The CDR3 extends over 14 amino acids. Between the trimmed V and J ends, which lost 8 bases and 2 bases, there was a span of 15 bases. In germline, CDR1 is LGHNA, CDR2 YNFKEQ. The CDR3 DNA reads TGTGCCAGCCAGGGGTCGAGCTATAACACTGAAGCTTTCTTT. Its protein product is CASQGSSYNTEAFF.

This clone was detected only a few times. The chain couples TRBV14 to TRBJ2-2, with D perhaps matching TRBD2 (6 bases). CDR1 SGHDN and CDR2 FVKESK come from the germline V gene. This CDR3 has 13 residues. Trimming removed 5 bases from V and 6 bases from J, with 10 bases in between. CDR3 sequence reads: CASSFVAAGELFF. The CDR3 nucleotides are TGTGCCAGCAGCTTTGTAGCGGCCGGGGAGCTGTTTTTT. Looking up the rest from reference TRBV14 and TRBJ2-2 gives the full variable domain: EAGVTQFPSHSVIEKGQTVTLRCDPISGHDNLYWYRRVMGKEIKFLLHFVKESKQDESGMPNNRFLAERTGGTYSTLKVQPAELEDSGVYFCASSFVAAGELFFGEGSRLTVL.

This clone was seen a single time. This chain joins TRBV11-2 and TRBJ2-5, with 7 bases aligning to TRBD2. CDR1 and CDR2 (germline): SGHAT, FQNNGV. The CDR3 is made up of 15 amino acids. The V segment lost 2 bases and the J segment 3 bases; nucleotides outside the gene matches: 6. The CDR3 DNA reads as TGTGCCAGCAGCTTACCCTCGGCGGGGGAAGAGACCCAGTACTTC. Residues: CASSLPSAGEETQYF.

CDR3 residues: CASRTSGGPVDQYF. The CDR3 DNA reads as TGTGCCAGTCGGACTAGCGGGGGGCCCGTGGACCAGTACTTC. The chain employs TRBV5-6 and TRBJ2-5; 14 positions agree with TRBD2. Germline CDR1 is SGHDT and CDR2 is YYEEEE. J lost 10 bases, V lost 8 bases, and 10 bases had no gene match. The CDR3 covers 14 residues.

This clone was detected once. The gene calls are TRBV30 and TRBJ2-5, with TRBD1 as a possible D gene (5 bases). Trimming removed 3 bases at V and 5 bases at J, with 13 bases between. Germline V gene sequence: CDR1 GTSNPN, CDR2 SVGIG (reference sequence). CDR3 size: 13 residues. The CDR3 coding sequence is TGTGCCTGGAGGAGCACAGGATTGGAGACCCAGTACTTC. Amino acids: CAWRSTGLETQYF.